This T cell receptor (beta chain) was sequenced for a study of blood T cell repertoires in COVID-19. Overall study context: Researchers got acute and convalescent COVID-19 samples from the United States, Italy and Spain. The analysed material was cDNA or gDNA that came from T cells, B-cell-depleted T cells, or PBMCs.

This clone has a handful of counts. In the authors' workflow: Reference gene primer amplification yielded estimated nucleated cell counts. TCRdb's copy holds only in-frame clones and misses some; the assay was immunoSEQ multiplex PCR. From that table come the V and J calls and clone size; the DNA was used to work out D and trimming. In the table there are about 90,000 clones, around 82% of which are singletons. The CDR3 is 14 amino acids. CDR1 is SGHRS, CDR2 YFSETQ, per germline. V lost 0 bases, J lost 8 bases, and 14 bases lay in between. The TCR sequence derives from a man between 60 and 75 years old with acute or convalescent COVID-19. The genes are TRBV5-1 and TRBJ1-2; perhaps TRBD1 as D (6 bases). The sequencing input was peripheral blood. CDR3 amino acids: CASSLAGAGDGYTF. The CDR3 DNA sequence: TGCGCCAGCAGCTTGGCCGGGGCAGGGGACGGCTACACCTTC.